One sample yielded the 25 T cell receptor beta chains listed below, sequenced in a study of blood T cells in healthy people across ages. Combining a sample-barcoded 5' primer with a J-beta primer mix, a second PCR ran for roughly 7 to 12 cycles. TCRdb re-called the 5' RACE reads through MiXCR, storing one row per CDR3 protein. Of about 1.7 million distinct CDR3 sequences listed, 28% are singletons. Sequenced: blood. Receptors originate from a woman under 40 in good health.

This clonotype occurred a few times. The CDR3 DNA sequence: TGCGCCAGCAGCGGCCTAGCGGGAGGAGGAGCAGATACGCAGTATTTT. Its protein product is CASSGLAGGGADTQYF. The rearrangement links TRBV5-1 to TRBJ2-3, with 11 bases lining up with TRBD2. This CDR3 region has 16 residues. Looked up from germline, CDR1 is SGHRS and CDR2 is YFSETQ. V trimming: 4 bases; J trimming: 4 bases; junction bases outside the gene matches: 8.

This clonotype was counted many times. J is TRBJ1-2 and V is TRBV10-3; 10 bases are shared with TRBD1. J lost 3 bases, V lost 10 bases, and 5 bases had no gene match. The CDR3 is made up of 13 amino acids. Germline CDR1 is ENHRY and CDR2 is SYGVKD. The CDR3 protein is CATSGTGDYGYTF. In DNA form, the CDR3 reads TGTGCCACCTCCGGGACAGGGGACTATGGCTACACCTTC.

Ten or more counts support this clonotype. This chain uses TRBV7-2 with TRBJ2-7, with a possible D match to TRBD2 (6 bases). The germline V and J ends were trimmed by 1 base and 3 bases, with 13 bases remaining between them. This CDR3 has 15 residues. CDR1 is SGHTA and CDR2 is FQGNSA in the germline V gene. CDR3 region: CASSLVGTEIYEQYF. The CDR3 nucleotides are TGTGCCAGCAGCTTAGTGGGGACTGAAATCTACGAGCAGTACTTC.

V is TRBV20-1 and J is TRBJ2-2, with a weak D call TRBD1 (6 bases). The germline V and J ends were trimmed by 2 bases and 3 bases, with 10 bases remaining between them. CDR1 DFQATT and CDR2 SNEGSKA come from the germline V gene (reference sequence). The CDR3 extends over 14 amino acids. The CDR3 DNA is TGCAGTGCTAGACTAGGGGGACACACCGGGGAGCTGTTTTTT. As protein: CSARLGGHTGELFF.

At least ten counts were recorded for this clonotype. CDR3 loop: CASSSGLAGSTDTQYF. The CDR3 DNA sequence: TGCGCCAGCAGCTCCGGACTAGCGGGGAGCACAGATACGCAGTATTTT. The chain joins TRBV5-1 to TRBJ2-3; TRBD2 aligns across 12 bases. The V gene's germline CDR1 is SGHRS and CDR2 YFSETQ. The CDR3 loop spans 16 amino acids. J gave up 0 bases and V 3 bases, and 2 bases lay outside the gene matches.

This clonotype came up a few times. The chain is built from TRBV24-1 and TRBJ2-3; maybe TRBD2 (5 bases). Trimming removed 6 bases from V and 4 bases from J, with 10 bases in between. Germline V gives CDR1 KGHDR, CDR2 SFDVKD. CDR3 size: 13 residues. CDR3 DNA: TGTGCCACCAGTCCGGGATTGGCAGATACGCAGTATTTT. Translated, it gives CATSPGLADTQYF.

This rearrangement joins TRBV9 to TRBJ1-6; D call uncertain. This CDR3 has 14 residues. The germline gives CDR1 SGDLS, CDR2 YYNGEE. Trimming took 0 bases from V and 10 from J, leaving 11 bases between them. The CDR3 DNA is TGTGCCAGCAGCGTAGCAGCCGCGGGATCACCCCTCCACTTT. Translating it yields CASSVAAAGSPLHF.

This clonotype was counted between two and nine times. This sequence joins TRBV9 and TRBJ2-5, with 8 bases aligning to TRBD2. The J call may be incorrect, as the DNA end agrees better with TRBJ2-7. Germline lookup yields CDR1 SGDLS and CDR2 YYNGEE. The CDR3 is made up of 14 amino acids. The chain's CDR3 is CASSPLGLVAEQYF. For the CDR3, the DNA is TGTGCCAGCAGCCCCCTGGGACTAGTTGCCGAGCAGTACTTC.

The chain links TRBV12-3 or TRBV12-4 to TRBJ1-4; D is ambiguous. Trimming removed 6 bases from V and 5 bases from J, with 7 bases in between. There are 12 residues in the CDR3. The CDR3 sequence: CASRWRNEKLFF. CDR3 DNA sequence: TGTGCCAGCAGGTGGAGAAATGAAAAACTGTTTTTT.

This clonotype has a handful of counts. V usage is TRBV29-1 and J usage is TRBJ2-7; unclear D gene. The CDR3 runs 13 residues. Germline V gene data show CDR1 as SQVTM and CDR2 as ANQGSEA. Trimming pared 1 base from V and 2 bases from J, leaving 9 bases between. CDR3 amino acids: CSVEAKITYEQYF. The CDR3 DNA reads TGCAGCGTTGAAGCGAAGATTACCTACGAGCAGTACTTC.

This clonotype was seen a few times. This chain joins TRBV7-2 and TRBJ1-5; TRBD1 agrees at 7 bases. V dropped 5 bases and J dropped 3; count of bases not matched to a gene: 7. Germline V gene data show CDR1 as SGHTA and CDR2 as FQGNSA. The CDR3 consists of 15 residues. The CDR3 spells CASSRGGQYNQPQHF. CDR3 in DNA: TGTGCCAGCAGCCGCGGGGGACAGTACAATCAGCCCCAGCATTTT.

CDR3 amino acids: CASSELAGTDTQYF. In DNA, the CDR3 is TGTGCCAGCAGTGAACTAGCGGGGACAGATACGCAGTATTTT. This chain links TRBV2 with TRBJ2-3; 9 bases agree with TRBD2. Germline V gene lookup returns CDR1 SNHLY and CDR2 FYNNEI. V lost 2 bases, J lost 3 bases, and 0 bases stayed unmatched. CDR3 length equals 14 residues.

A note on this clonotype: This CDR3 fails to terminate in the conserved phenylalanine or tryptophan, so it likely reflects a read error. The DNA is left out, because the CDR3 cannot be placed on it with certainty; the CDR3 is given as TCRdb lists it. J is TRBJ1-2 and V is TRBV21-1; whether TRBD1, the table's D call, matches the DNA was not checked. TRBV21-1 counts as a pseudogene. 13 amino acids form the CDR3, both terminal residues included. The CDR3 protein is CASSPLGGDGYTV.

A few counts support this clonotype. Mismatch with germline at one junction end may stem from a read error. This chain uses TRBV3-1 with TRBJ2-5; D gene unclear. CDR1 is LGHDT and CDR2 is YNNKEL in the germline V gene (reference sequence). The CDR3 is 11 amino acids. CDR3 DNA: TGTGCCAGCAGCAATCAAGAGACCCGGTACTTC. Protein product: CASSNQETRYF.

The CDR3 reads CASTRERNTGELFF. In nucleotides, the CDR3 is TGTGCCAGCACACGGGAGAGGAACACCGGGGAGCTGTTTTTT. This rearrangement joins TRBV2 to TRBJ2-2; D possibly corresponds to TRBD2 (6 bases). Trimming left V 7 bases short and J 1 base short, with 10 bases between. The CDR3 loop spans 14 amino acids. The V gene's germline CDR1 is SNHLY and CDR2 FYNNEI.

This clonotype was picked up many times. The rearrangement uses TRBV6-2 or TRBV6-3 and TRBJ2-1; perhaps TRBD1 as D (5 bases). Looked up from germline, CDR1 is MNHEY and CDR2 is SVGEGT. V shed 5 bases and J shed 10 bases, with 15 bases lying between them. The CDR3 contains 13 residues. The CDR3 is CASSPQDGREQFF. DNA of the CDR3: TGTGCCAGCAGTCCACAGGATGGGCGGGAGCAGTTCTTC.

Of note for this clonotype: A much larger clone differs by one base, so this may be a read error. The chain recombines TRBV29-1 with TRBJ1-2, with 8 bases fitting TRBD1. CDR3 length: 14 amino acids. CDR1 SQVTM and CDR2 ANQGSEA come from the germline V gene. CDR3 protein: CSVEDRAGANGCTF. For the CDR3, the DNA is TGCAGCGTCGAGGACAGGGCGGGCGCAAATGGCTGCACCTTC.

The chain couples TRBV6-1 to TRBJ2-2; perhaps TRBD1 as D (6 bases). Germline loops: CDR1 MNHNS, CDR2 SASEGT. V was cut by 5 bases and J by 1 base, with 20 bases left in between. The CDR3 is made up of 18 amino acids. The CDR3 nucleotides are TGTGCCAGCAGTAAGACAGGAGGCTGGGGTCAGAACACCGGGGAGCTGTTTTTT. Its translation: CASSKTGGWGQNTGELFF.

In this sample, this clonotype turned up many times. CDR3 sequence reads: CASGLVLDGTTNYGYTF. CDR3 DNA sequence: TGTGCTAGTGGTTTGGTCTTAGACGGGACAACTAACTATGGCTACACCTTC. The chain uses TRBV12-5 and TRBJ1-2; possible D gene TRBD1, 6 bases. Germline values: CDR1 LGHNT, CDR2 FRNRAP. V was clipped by 0 bases and J by 0 bases, with 14 bases between them. The CDR3 contains 17 residues.

The V gene is TRBV5-4, the J gene TRBJ2-7; 8 nucleotides match TRBD2. Germline V gene lookup returns CDR1 SGHNT and CDR2 YYREEE (reference sequence). CDR3 length equals 15 residues. V lost 0 bases to trimming and J lost 2 bases; unmatched junction nucleotides: 4. As DNA, the CDR3 is TGTGCCAGCAGCTTGGGTGGGACTAGAACCTACGAGCAGTACTTC. Its protein is CASSLGGTRTYEQYF.

This sequence joins TRBV12-3 or TRBV12-4 and TRBJ2-2, with 8 bases fitting TRBD2. V was clipped by 10 bases and J by 0 bases; unmatched bases: 4. This CDR3 region has 14 residues. CDR3 DNA sequence: TGTGCCACAAATAGCGGGGCGAACACCGGGGAGCTGTTTTTT. This sequence encodes CATNSGANTGELFF.

The J gene is TRBJ2-1, the V gene TRBV5-6, with TRBD2 matching over 13 bases. Germline assignment: CDR1 SGHDT and CDR2 YYEEEE. This CDR3 spans 16 amino acids. The ends lost 4 bases at V and 3 bases at J; junction bases unmatched: 4. The CDR3 bases are TGTGCCAGCAGCGCGGGACTAGCGGGGCTCTACAATGAGCAGTTCTTC. Amino acid sequence: CASSAGLAGLYNEQFF.

The chain joins TRBV6-5 to TRBJ2-5, with 11 bases fitting TRBD2. V lost 8 bases and J lost 11; bases outside the gene matches: 13. From germline, CDR1 is MNHEY and CDR2 SVGAGI. CDR3 size: 14 residues. The DNA for the CDR3 is TGTGCCAGCGCGAATAGCGGGAGGGATAATGAGCAGTACTTC. The encoded protein is CASANSGRDNEQYF.

The sample holds one count of this clonotype. V usage is TRBV14 and J usage is TRBJ2-2; 7 bases agree with TRBD2. CDR1 SGHDN and CDR2 FVKESK come from the germline V gene. The CDR3 is made up of 15 amino acids. J lost 4 bases, V lost 5 bases, and 7 bases had no gene match. CDR3 in DNA: TGTGCCAGCAGCTTCCGGGACTACCCCACCGGGGAGCTGTTTTTT. It yields the protein CASSFRDYPTGELFF.

The gene calls are TRBV20-1 and TRBJ2-1; D might be TRBD2 (5 bases). Trimming removed 7 bases at V and 2 bases at J, with 12 bases between. The CDR3 spans 13 residues. The germline V gene encodes CDR1 DFQATT and CDR2 SNEGSKA (reference sequence). The DNA of the CDR3 is TGCAGTGTCAGGAGGCAGCCCTACAATGAGCAGTTCTTC. Protein: CSVRRQPYNEQFF.